This TCR beta chain was captured in a study of OX40 agonist ivuxolimab in advanced cancers. Turning to the study itself: Ivuxolimab, which patients received intravenously every 2 weeks, was dosed at 0.01 to 10 mg/kg. Prior therapy, whether anti-PD-1, anti-PD-L1 or anti-CTLA-4, was allowed, and more than 35% had some.

Germline trimming cut 2 bases from V and 2 bases from J; bases unmatched to any gene: 8. This CDR3 has 16 residues. The germline V gene encodes CDR1 MNHNS and CDR2 SASEGT. Remarks on this clone: Its antigen is not known.

The study's findings and limits: In CD8+ T cells, expanded clones were on average more numerous than in CD4+.

Repertoires were generated with immunoSEQ multiplex PCR, while TCRdb's copy carries only in-frame clones and drops some. The sample yields 65,000 to 85,000 clones, roughly 92% seen once. The clonotype was recovered from an adult with an advanced solid tumor such as melanoma, head and neck, liver or kidney cancer. The sample consisted of CD4+ or CD8+ T cells sorted from blood, taken in a trial of the OX40 agonist ivuxolimab. The chain recombines TRBV6-1 with TRBJ1-2; 7 nucleotides align to TRBD1. CDR3 nucleotide sequence: TGTGCCAGCAGTGAAAACACAGGGGTCCCAAACTATGGCTACACCTTC. This codes for CASSENTGVPNYGYTF.